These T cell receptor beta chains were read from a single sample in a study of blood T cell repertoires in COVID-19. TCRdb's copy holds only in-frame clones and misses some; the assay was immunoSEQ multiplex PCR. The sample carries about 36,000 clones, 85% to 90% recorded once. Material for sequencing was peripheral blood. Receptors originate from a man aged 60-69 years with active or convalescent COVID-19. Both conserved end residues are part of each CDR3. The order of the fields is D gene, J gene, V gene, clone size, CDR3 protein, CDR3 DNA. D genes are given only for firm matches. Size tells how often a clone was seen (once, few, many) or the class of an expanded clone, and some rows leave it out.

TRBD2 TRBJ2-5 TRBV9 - CASSVATSGRGGETQYF TGTGCCAGCAGCGTAGCGACTAGCGGGAGGGGAGGAGAGACCCAGTACTTC
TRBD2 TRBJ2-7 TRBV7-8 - CASSFPSGPTYEQYF TGTGCCAGCAGCTTCCCTAGCGGGCCAACCTACGAGCAGTACTTC
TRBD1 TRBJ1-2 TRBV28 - CASSPLGQGAEGYTF TGTGCCAGCAGTCCCCTTGGACAGGGGGCGGAAGGCTACACCTTC
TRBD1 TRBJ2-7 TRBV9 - CASSARDSGDEQYF TGTGCCAGCAGCGCCCGGGACAGCGGAGACGAGCAGTACTTC
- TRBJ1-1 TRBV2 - CASSVGGMNTEAFF TGTGCCAGCAGTGTTGGGGGCATGAACACTGAAGCTTTCTTT
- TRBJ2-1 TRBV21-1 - CASSVTSGSEQFF TGTGCCAGCAGCGTGACTAGCGGGAGTGAGCAGTTCTTC
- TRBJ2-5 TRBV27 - CASSLNSFPETQYF TGTGCCAGCAGTTTAAATAGCTTTCCAGAGACCCAGTACTTC
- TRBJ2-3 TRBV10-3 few CAISGWEVTDTQYF TGTGCCATCAGTGGCTGGGAGGTAACAGATACGCAGTATTTT
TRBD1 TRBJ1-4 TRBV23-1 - CASSRQGATNEKLFF TGCGCCAGCAGTCGACAGGGCGCAACTAATGAAAAACTGTTTTTT
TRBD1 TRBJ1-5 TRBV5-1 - CASSLQGGGNQPQHF TGCGCCAGCAGCTTACAAGGGGGCGGCAATCAGCCCCAGCATTTT
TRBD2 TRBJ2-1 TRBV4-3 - CASSKGLVYEQFF TGCGCCAGCAGCAAGGGACTAGTCTATGAGCAGTTCTTC
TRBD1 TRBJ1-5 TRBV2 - CASVPNRGGNQPQHF TGTGCCAGCGTCCCGAACAGGGGGGGCAATCAGCCCCAGCATTTT
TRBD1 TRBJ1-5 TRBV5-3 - CARSRSPRTGEEERNQPQHF TGTGCCAGAAGCCGGAGCCCCCGGACAGGGGAGGAGGAGCGCAATCAGCCCCAGCATTTT
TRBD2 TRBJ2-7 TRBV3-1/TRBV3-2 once CASSQGLAGEGSYEQYF TGTGCCAGCAGTCAAGGACTAGCGGGAGAGGGGTCCTACGAGCAGTACTTC
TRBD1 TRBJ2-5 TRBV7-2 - CASSRPTGTGRETQYF TGTGCCAGCAGCAGACCCACGGGGACAGGGCGCGAGACCCAGTACTTC
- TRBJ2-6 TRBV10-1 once CASSESDQSSSGANVLTF TGCGCCAGCAGTGAGTCCGATCAGTCCTCCTCTGGGGCCAACGTCCTGACTTTC
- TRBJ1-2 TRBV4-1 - CASSQDAQIIGYTF TGCGCCAGCAGCCAAGATGCACAAATAATTGGCTACACCTTC
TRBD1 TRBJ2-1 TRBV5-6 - CASSHKARDRVSFYNEQFF TGTGCCAGCAGCCACAAGGCCCGGGACAGGGTTAGCTTCTACAATGAGCAGTTCTTC
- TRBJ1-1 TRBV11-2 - CASSFTGGLRGTEAFF TGTGCCAGCAGCTTCACCGGCGGGTTAAGGGGGACTGAAGCTTTCTTT
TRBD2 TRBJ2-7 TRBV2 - CATRGLAGVEQCF TGTGCCACTAGGGGACTAGCGGGAGTCGAGCAGTGCTTC
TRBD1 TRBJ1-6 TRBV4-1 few CASSQGTGQGHLHF TGCGCCAGCAGCCAAGGAACGGGACAGGGGCACCTCCACTTT
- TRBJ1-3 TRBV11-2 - CASSPGAASGNTIYF TGTGCCAGCAGCCCAGGGGCAGCCTCTGGAAACACCATATATTTT
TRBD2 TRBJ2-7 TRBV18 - CASSPPSEKTSSPSSYEQYF TGTGCCAGCTCACCACCGTCTGAGAAGACTAGCTCTCCGAGCTCCTACGAGCAGTACTTC
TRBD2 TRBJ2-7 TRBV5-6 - CASSLEPSGGRYF TGTGCCAGCAGCTTGGAGCCCTCAGGCGGGAGGTACTTC
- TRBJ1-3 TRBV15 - CATSRDAGGVGNTIYF TGTGCCACCAGCAGAGATGCCGGAGGGGTGGGAAACACCATATATTTT
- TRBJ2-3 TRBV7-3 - CASSLNPSSVSGQDTQYF TGTGCCAGCAGCTTAAACCCCTCCAGCGTTAGTGGACAAGATACGCAGTATTTT
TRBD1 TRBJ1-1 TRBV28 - CASSSTGAEWTEAFF TGTGCCAGCAGTTCCACAGGGGCTGAGTGGACTGAAGCTTTCTTT
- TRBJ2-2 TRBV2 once CASSSQQVNTGELFF TGTGCCAGCAGTTCCCAACAGGTGAACACCGGGGAGCTGTTTTTT
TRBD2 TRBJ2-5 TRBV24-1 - CATSARDTLAGDPSQYF TGTGCCACCAGTGCAAGAGATACACTAGCGGGAGATCCCAGCCAGTACTTC
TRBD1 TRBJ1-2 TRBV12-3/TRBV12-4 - CASRMTGAYGYTF TGTGCCAGCAGAATGACAGGGGCCTATGGCTACACCTTC
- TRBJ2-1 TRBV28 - CASGGPSSYNEQFF TGTGCCAGCGGAGGCCCGAGCTCCTACAATGAGCAGTTCTTC
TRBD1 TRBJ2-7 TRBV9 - CASSVDAGTGVGEQYF TGTGCCAGCAGCGTAGACGCCGGGACAGGGGTAGGCGAGCAGTACTTC
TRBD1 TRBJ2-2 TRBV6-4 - CARIGQGGPGELFF TGTGCCAGAATCGGACAGGGAGGACCGGGGGAGCTGTTTTTT
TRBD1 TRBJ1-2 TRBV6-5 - CATSPDRGLDGYTF TGTGCCACCTCCCCTGACAGGGGGCTGGATGGCTACACCTTC
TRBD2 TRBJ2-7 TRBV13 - CASTRGSLSYEQYF TGTGCCAGTACGCGCGGGAGCCTCTCCTACGAGCAGTACTTC